The clone carrying this T cell receptor beta chain was seen a handful of times. Amplification yielded TCR beta CDR3 regions, with RNA transcripts as the source. TCR CDR3 underwent first-round RT-PCR with the HTBI primer set. MiXCR, run by TCRdb on the multiplex PCR reads, gives a single entry per CDR3 protein. The table records 20,000 to 30,000 distinct CDR3 sequences, approximately 45% of them present only once. This specimen comes from a study of T cells in Graves' hyperthyroidism and ophthalmopathy. This CDR3 contains 13 residues. The V gene lost 3 bases and the J gene lost 4 bases, with 8 bases spanning the gap. Germline CDR1 and CDR2: KGHDR and SFDVKD.

Material for sequencing was blood. The clonotype comes from a woman between 25 and 40 years old with Graves' hyperthyroidism. The J gene is TRBJ2-5, the V gene TRBV24-1; no clear D. The DNA for the CDR3 is TGTGCCACCAGTGATGGTCCTCGAGAGACCCAGTACTTC. This codes for CATSDGPRETQYF.